These 19 T cell receptor beta chains originate from one sample sequenced in a study of blood T cell repertoires in COVID-19. Sequenced by immunoSEQ multiplex PCR; TCRdb stores in-frame clones only, minus some. The repertoire has about 210,000 clones, 81% of them found once; the top ten carry more than 8.5%. Sequencing input: PBMCs or T cells enriched from blood (not recorded which). Source of these receptors: a woman aged 50 to 60 with acute COVID-19.

This clone turned up a few times. The chain employs TRBV10-3 and TRBJ1-6, with D possibly matching TRBD1 (5 bases). The germline gives CDR1 ENHRY, CDR2 SYGVKD. Trimming removed 4 bases at V and 10 bases at J, with 14 bases between. This CDR3 is built from 14 residues. CDR3 region: CAISAEQGRSPLHF. CDR3 nucleotide sequence: TGTGCCATCAGTGCTGAGCAGGGTAGATCACCCCTCCACTTT.

The rearrangement joins TRBV28 to TRBJ1-1; 9 bases fit TRBD1. V shed 7 bases, J shed 2 bases, and the junction held 14 bases outside the gene matches. This CDR3 comprises 17 residues. Germline V lookup: CDR1 MDHEN, CDR2 SYDVKM. The DNA of the CDR3 is TGTGCCAGCACGGACCCCGGGACAGGGATCTTCAACACTGAAGCTTTCTTT. Translating gives CASTDPGTGIFNTEAFF.

This sequence joins TRBV7-9 and TRBJ2-1, with TRBD1 as a possible D gene (6 bases). V shed 7 bases and J shed 3 bases, with 10 bases lying between them. From germline, CDR1 is SEHNR and CDR2 FQNEAQ (reference sequence). The CDR3 spans 13 residues. CDR3 sequence reads: CASTGTSYNEQFF. CDR3 DNA sequence: TGTGCCAGCACGGGGACAAGCTACAATGAGCAGTTCTTC.

Here the CDR3 reads CASTTSGVSIEQYF. The CDR3 nucleotides read TGTGCCAGCACCACTAGCGGGGTTTCTATCGAGCAGTACTTC. V gene TRBV28 combines with J gene TRBJ2-7; TRBD2 matches at 10 bases. V lost 7 bases to trimming and J lost 6 bases; unmatched junction nucleotides: 9. Per germline, CDR1 MDHEN and CDR2 SYDVKM. The CDR3 has 14 amino acids.

This clone was recorded only once. This chain joins TRBV5-1 and TRBJ1-1; D unresolved. Germline V CDR1 and CDR2: SGHRS, YFSETQ. Trimming took 0 bases from V and 5 from J, leaving 11 bases between them. This CDR3 comprises 14 residues. The CDR3 DNA reads TGCGCCAGCAGCTTGGACGGGGTCGGTACTGAAGCTTTCTTT. This gives the protein CASSLDGVGTEAFF.

This clone has a single count. The chain carries TRBV18 and TRBJ1-2, with D maybe TRBD1 (5 bases). This CDR3 has 13 amino acids. Germline CDR1 is KGHSH and CDR2 is LQKENI. Trimming left V 2 bases short and J 5 bases short, with 9 bases between. CDR3 in amino acids: CASSPDSDYGYTF. CDR3 coding DNA: TGTGCCAGCTCACCAGACAGCGATTATGGCTACACCTTC.

This chain links TRBV18 with TRBJ2-5, with a tentative D call TRBD1 (5 bases). V lost 6 bases to trimming and J lost 5 bases, with 16 bases between them. This CDR3 contains 14 residues. Per germline, CDR1 KGHSH and CDR2 LQKENI. The CDR3 spells CASSIHQGRETQYF. The CDR3 DNA is TGTGCCAGCTCTATCCATCAGGGTCGGGAGACCCAGTACTTC.

This clone is a singleton in its sample. This chain uses TRBV5-4 with TRBJ2-5; 9 positions match TRBD1. V dropped 4 bases and J dropped 4; count of bases not matched to a gene: 8. The CDR3 contains 15 residues. Germline V lookup: CDR1 SGHNT, CDR2 YYREEE (reference sequence). CDR3 nucleotide sequence: TGTGCCAGCAGCACTTTCCGGGACAGGGTAGAGACCCAGTACTTC. It yields the protein CASSTFRDRVETQYF.

As to this clone: Within the sample, other DNA sequences also encode this same CDR3. The V gene is TRBV4-1, the J gene TRBJ2-3; TRBD2 might be the D (6 bases). The CDR3 contains 16 residues. Germline values: CDR1 MGHRA, CDR2 YSYEKL. The V and J ends lost 3 bases and 2 bases respectively, with 15 bases between them. Here the CDR3 DNA reads TGCGCCAGCAGCCACGGAACCGGACTACTCACAGATACGCAGTATTTT. Amino acid sequence: CASSHGTGLLTDTQYF.

This rearrangement joins TRBV18 to TRBJ1-2, with 7 bases fitting TRBD1. CDR3 length: 15 amino acids. From germline, CDR1 is KGHSH and CDR2 LQKENI. V dropped 2 bases and J dropped 5; count of bases not matched to a gene: 8. As DNA, the CDR3 is TGTGCCAGCTCACCAGATCAGACAGGGACTTATGGCTACACCTTC. Residues: CASSPDQTGTYGYTF.

This chain joins TRBV18 and TRBJ2-2; 8 nucleotides agree with TRBD2. The V gene end was trimmed by 1 base and the J gene end by 3 bases; junction bases not matched to a gene: 4. CDR1 and CDR2 (germline): KGHSH, LQKENI. There are 16 residues in the CDR3. Here the CDR3 reads CASSPRPAGDTGELFF. DNA of the CDR3: TGTGCCAGCTCACCACGGCCAGCGGGAGACACCGGGGAGCTGTTTTTT.

CDR3: CASMSFVLEKLFF. The CDR3 bases are TGTGCCAGCATGAGTTTTGTTCTTGAAAAACTGTTTTTT. J is TRBJ1-4 and V is TRBV2, with D uncertain. The CDR3 runs to 13 residues. Per the germline V gene, CDR1 is SNHLY and CDR2 is FYNNEI. V lost 7 bases and J lost 7, with 13 bases in between.

The J gene is TRBJ2-2, the V gene TRBV7-2; 8 positions match TRBD2. Trimming at V came to 2 bases and at J to 4 bases, leaving 6 bases not matched to a gene. The germline V gene has CDR1 SGHTA and CDR2 FQGNSA. The CDR3 length is 16 residues. The CDR3 sequence: CASSLTGTSTTGELFF. CDR3 nucleotides: TGTGCCAGCAGCTTAACAGGGACTAGTACCACCGGGGAGCTGTTTTTT.

The rearrangement joins TRBV6-2 or TRBV6-3 to TRBJ1-5; D gene ambiguous. CDR3 length: 15 residues. V lost 0 bases and J lost 6, with 12 bases in between. Germline-derived CDR1 and CDR2 are MNHEY and SVGEGT. CDR3 residues: CASSYSGEGGQPQHF. CDR3 DNA sequence: TGTGCCAGCAGTTACTCGGGTGAGGGCGGTCAGCCCCAGCATTTT.

The V and J genes are TRBV27 and TRBJ1-2; TRBD1 agrees at 7 bases. This CDR3 comprises 14 residues. The V gene end was trimmed by 6 bases and the J gene end by 3 bases; junction bases not matched to a gene: 7. CDR1 and CDR2 from the germline V gene are MNHEY and SMNVEV (reference sequence). This CDR3 reads CASSATGAYYGYTF. CDR3 nucleotides: TGTGCCAGCAGCGCAACAGGGGCCTACTATGGCTACACCTTC.

The J gene is TRBJ2-5, the V gene TRBV10-3, with TRBD1 as a possible D gene (6 bases). Deletions cut 3 bases from V and 14 bases from J, with 25 bases between. The CDR3 contains 15 residues. Per the germline V gene, CDR1 is ENHRY and CDR2 is SYGVKD. CDR3 region: CAISDVSSQGNLLYF. CDR3 in DNA: TGTGCCATCAGTGATGTCTCCTCTCAGGGGAACTTACTATACTTC.

The chain carries TRBV19 and TRBJ2-3; D possibly corresponds to TRBD2 (5 bases). In germline, CDR1 is LNHDA, CDR2 SQIVND (reference sequence). V lost 5 bases and J lost 2, with 14 bases in between. The CDR3 runs 15 residues. CDR3 DNA sequence: TGTGCCAGTAGTGCACTAGGCTTAAACACAGATACGCAGTATTTT. The encoded protein is CASSALGLNTDTQYF.

The V call is TRBV18, the J call TRBJ1-2; D perhaps matches TRBD1 (5 bases). CDR1 and CDR2 from the germline V gene are KGHSH and LQKENI. V dropped 3 bases and J dropped 6 bases, with 11 bases sitting between them. This CDR3 has 13 amino acids. CDR3 DNA sequence: TGTGCCAGCTCACCGGACAAGGGGCATGGCTACACCTTC. Residues: CASSPDKGHGYTF.

This clone was seen just once. This chain connects TRBV7-9 to TRBJ1-6; the D gene is possibly TRBD1 (5 bases). Germline V gene sequence: CDR1 SEHNR, CDR2 FQNEAQ (reference sequence). The CDR3 extends over 15 amino acids. V was clipped by 1 base and J by 6 bases, with 10 bases between them. The CDR3 spells CASSLDGGSNSPLHF. CDR3 nucleotide sequence: TGTGCCAGCAGCTTAGACGGGGGTAGTAATTCACCCCTCCACTTT.